This entry lists 23 T cell receptor beta chains sequenced from one sample in a study of Graves' ophthalmopathy and Graves' hyperthyroidism. RNA transcripts yielded amplified TCR beta CDR3 regions. The first-round RT-PCR employed HTBI primers together with the Qiagen OneStep RT-PCR kit. A multiplex PCR was then performed as the second round. TCRdb reprocessed the multiplex PCR reads with MiXCR, giving one entry per CDR3 protein. The table includes over a million distinct CDR3 sequences, about 36% detected once. The sequenced sample consisted of peripheral blood or thyroid tissue (not recorded which). Receptor source: an adult man with Graves' hyperthyroidism.

This clonotype showed up just a few times. The V and J genes are TRBV29-1 and TRBJ1-1, with D perhaps matching TRBD1 (6 bases). V lost 3 bases and J 2 bases, leaving 13 bases between the germline ends. CDR3 length: 14 residues. The germline gives CDR1 SQVTM, CDR2 ANQGSEA. CDR3 coding DNA: TGCAGCGTTGACACAGGGCTTAGAAACACTGAAGCTTTCTTT. It specifies CSVDTGLRNTEAFF. The full variable domain, its missing parts supplied by reference TRBV29-1 and TRBJ1-1, is SAVISQKPSRDICQRGTSLTIQCQVDSQVTMMFWYRQQPGQSLTLIATANQGSEATYESGFVIDKFPISRPNLTFSTLTVSNMSPEDSSIYLCSVDTGLRNTEAFFGQGTRLTVV.

This clonotype was counted ten times or more. One junction end disagrees with the germline gene, perhaps due to a read error. The gene calls are TRBV12-3 or TRBV12-4 and TRBJ1-1, with unresolved D. There are 13 residues in the CDR3. CDR3 region: CASSPGVNTEAFF. For the CDR3, the DNA is TGCGCCAGCAGCCCCGGTGTGAACACTGAAGCTTTCTTT.

The chain carries TRBV2 and TRBJ2-2; 7 nucleotides agree with TRBD2. Trimming removed 8 bases from V and 0 bases from J; junction bases left unmatched: 6. The CDR3 runs 15 residues. CDR1 is SNHLY and CDR2 is FYNNEI in the germline V gene. CDR3 sequence: CASGGVASNTGELFF. DNA of the CDR3: TGTGCCAGCGGGGGGGTGGCCTCGAACACCGGGGAGCTGTTTTTT. The full variable domain, its missing parts supplied by reference TRBV2 and TRBJ2-2, is EPEVTQTPSHQVTQMGQEVILRCVPISNHLYFYWYRQILGQKVEFLVSFYNNEISEKSEIFDDQFSVERPDGSNFTLKIRSTKLEDSAMYFCASGGVASNTGELFFGEGSRLTVL.

This clonotype has just a few counts. The chain joins TRBV29-1 to TRBJ2-7; D might be TRBD2 (6 bases). Trimming pared 8 bases from V and 3 bases from J, leaving 14 bases between. The CDR3 consists of 12 residues. Germline CDR1 SQVTM, CDR2 ANQGSEA. The CDR3 region is CSIMGGLYEQYF. CDR3 nucleotide sequence: TGCAGCATAATGGGGGGTCTCTACGAGCAGTACTTC.

V usage is TRBV5-5 and J usage is TRBJ2-7; 11 bases fit TRBD2. V lost 0 bases to trimming and J lost 2 bases; unmatched junction nucleotides: 4. Germline CDR1 and CDR2: SGHKS and YYEKEE (reference sequence). The CDR3 loop spans 16 amino acids. DNA of the CDR3: TGTGCCAGCAGCTTGGACGGGACTAGCGGAACCTACGAGCAGTACTTC. The encoded protein is CASSLDGTSGTYEQYF.

The chain has TRBV25-1 and TRBJ1-4; 9 nucleotides agree with TRBD1. V lost 6 bases and J lost 10; bases outside the gene matches: 6. From germline, CDR1 is MGHDK and CDR2 SYGVNS. The CDR3 consists of 13 residues. The chain's CDR3 is CASSGGQGGKLFF. The CDR3 nucleotides are TGTGCCAGCAGCGGGGGACAGGGAGGAAAACTGTTTTTT. The full variable domain, completed using reference TRBV25-1 and TRBJ1-4, is EADIYQTPRYLVIGTGKKITLECSQTMGHDKMYWYQQDPGMELHLIHYSYGVNSTEKGDLSSESTVSRIRTEHFPLTLESARPSHTSQYLCASSGGQGGKLFFGSGTQLSVL.

The chain carries TRBV29-1 and TRBJ2-5, with D tentatively TRBD1 or TRBD2 (5 bases each). Trimming cost V 2 bases and J 5 bases, with 12 bases left between them. Germline-derived CDR1 and CDR2 are SQVTM and ANQGSEA. This CDR3 is 13 amino acids long. Written as DNA, the CDR3 is TGCAGCGTTGAAACTAGGGGTTGGGAGACCCAGTACTTC. This encodes CSVETRGWETQYF.

The V call is TRBV20-1, the J call TRBJ1-4; the match to TRBD1 covers 7 bases. The CDR3 sequence is 15 residues long. J gave up 4 bases and V 7 bases, and 12 bases lay outside the gene matches. Germline V gene data show CDR1 as DFQATT and CDR2 as SNEGSKA (reference sequence). CDR3 amino acids: CSVRIPGQINEKLFF. CDR3 coding DNA: TGCAGTGTCCGAATACCGGGACAGATTAATGAAAAACTGTTTTTT.

This clonotype was detected many times. This rearrangement joins TRBV12-3 or TRBV12-4 to TRBJ1-5; D perhaps matches TRBD1 (6 bases). The ends were cut back, 5 bases at V and 5 bases at J, with 13 bases in the middle. The CDR3 runs 14 residues. Written as DNA, the CDR3 is TGTGCCAGCAGTCCGGACAGTTCCGATCAGCCCCAGCATTTT. Protein: CASSPDSSDQPQHF.

This clonotype was observed a few times. The rearrangement links TRBV7-2 to TRBJ2-2; D gene unclear. CDR3 length: 13 residues. V lost 10 bases to trimming and J lost 5 bases, with 14 bases between them. The germline V gene encodes CDR1 SGHTA and CDR2 FQGNSA. In nucleotides, the CDR3 is TGTGCCACCACCGGGTCCCGAACCGGGGAGCTGTTTTTT. Protein product: CATTGSRTGELFF.

This chain uses TRBV28 with TRBJ1-6; possible D gene TRBD1, 6 bases. Germline lookup yields CDR1 MDHEN and CDR2 SYDVKM. The CDR3 spans 14 residues. V was pared by 5 bases and J by 5 bases, with 10 bases between. The CDR3 here is CASSRTANNSPLHF. The CDR3 nucleotides read TGTGCCAGCAGTCGGACAGCAAATAATTCACCCCTCCACTTT.

This clonotype has ten or more counts. This chain links TRBV9 with TRBJ1-2, with unresolved D. The CDR3 sequence is 14 residues long. Trimming removed 2 bases at V and 0 bases at J, with 8 bases between. Germline V gives CDR1 SGDLS, CDR2 YYNGEE. The CDR3 DNA sequence: TGTGCCAGCAGCGTTGCGGGATCTAACTATGGCTACACCTTC. Protein sequence: CASSVAGSNYGYTF.

This clonotype was seen at least ten times. J is TRBJ2-2 and V is TRBV7-9, with D hard to call. This CDR3 has 12 amino acids. Trimming stripped 6 bases from V and 7 bases from J, with 9 bases between. Per the germline V gene, CDR1 is SEHNR and CDR2 is FQNEAQ (reference sequence). DNA for the CDR3: TGTGCCAGCAGGAGCACGGGCGGGGAGCTGTTTTTT. Translated, it gives CASRSTGGELFF.

Many counts were recorded for this clonotype. This sequence joins TRBV4-2 and TRBJ1-2; 7 nucleotides match TRBD1. V shed 3 bases, J shed 7 bases, and the junction held 11 bases outside the gene matches. From germline, CDR1 is LGHNA and CDR2 YNFKEQ. CDR3 size: 15 residues. The CDR3 sequence: CASSQAGQTSGGYTF. CDR3 nucleotides: TGTGCCAGCAGCCAGGCGGGACAGACCTCCGGTGGCTACACCTTC.

V and J are TRBV15 and TRBJ2-5; D is unresolved. Looked up from germline, CDR1 is LNHNV and CDR2 is YYDKDF (reference sequence). Deletions cut 5 bases from V and 4 bases from J, with 14 bases between. The CDR3 is 14 residues long. CDR3 nucleotides: TGTGCCACCAGCGAATTCCCTAGGGTAGAGACCCAGTACTTC. Amino acid sequence: CATSEFPRVETQYF.

The chain employs TRBV20-1 and TRBJ1-4; unclear D gene. CDR3 length equals 12 residues. The V and J ends lost 6 bases and 5 bases respectively, with 10 bases between them. From germline, CDR1 is DFQATT and CDR2 SNEGSKA (reference sequence). The CDR3 nucleotides read TGCAGTGCCCCCCTAGGCAATGAAAAACTGTTTTTT. This translates into CSAPLGNEKLFF.

The chain combines TRBV25-1 with TRBJ2-5; D gene unclear. Looked up from germline, CDR1 is MGHDK and CDR2 is SYGVNS. The CDR3 length is 16 residues. V lost 9 bases and J lost 0, with 20 bases in between. CDR3 protein: CASSPRSSTYQETQYF. The CDR3 DNA is TGTGCCAGTAGCCCCCGCTCTTCGACGTACCAAGAGACCCAGTACTTC.

As for this clonotype: Just one base apart from a much larger clone, this may be a read error. The CDR3 spells CASSLLSAPYEQYF. The CDR3 nucleotides read TGTGCCAGCAGCTTATTGTCAGCGCCCTACGAGCAGTACTTC. This chain links TRBV7-2 with TRBJ2-7; the D is unclear. This CDR3 spans 14 amino acids. In germline, CDR1 is SGHTA, CDR2 FQGNSA. V lost 2 bases to trimming and J lost 2 bases, with 10 bases between them.

This clonotype was found many times. The V call is TRBV10-1, the J call TRBJ2-7; 10 nucleotides match TRBD1. CDR3 length equals 14 residues. Per the germline V gene, CDR1 is WNHNN and CDR2 is SYGVQD (reference sequence). The V segment lost 0 bases and the J segment 6 bases; nucleotides outside the gene matches: 2. The CDR3 protein is CASSESGTGAEQYF. The CDR3 DNA is TGCGCCAGCAGTGAGTCCGGGACAGGGGCCGAGCAGTACTTC.

This clonotype was found a few times. V and J are TRBV20-1 and TRBJ1-1; no clear D gene. The CDR3 is made up of 14 amino acids. Germline CDR1 and CDR2: DFQATT and SNEGSKA (reference sequence). Trimming took off 3 bases at V and 0 bases at J, with 11 bases between the two ends. The chain's CDR3 is CSARWPLMNTEAFF. CDR3 bases: TGCAGTGCTAGGTGGCCGTTGATGAACACTGAAGCTTTCTTT.

This clonotype was seen more than once but under ten times. The rearrangement links TRBV28 to TRBJ1-2, with 7 bases aligning to TRBD1. Per germline, CDR1 MDHEN and CDR2 SYDVKM. V shed 5 bases and J 6 bases; nucleotides not matched to a gene: 3. The CDR3 length is 12 residues. DNA for the CDR3: TGTGCCAGCAGTGTCGGACAGGATGGCTACACCTTC. Its protein is CASSVGQDGYTF.

This chain links TRBV29-1 with TRBJ1-4; 7 positions match TRBD1. Germline CDR1 reads SQVTM; CDR2 reads ANQGSEA. Trimming removed 6 bases from V and 6 bases from J; junction bases left unmatched: 7. The CDR3 is made up of 13 amino acids. The CDR3 DNA reads as TGCAGCGTCGCCCTGGGACAGTATGAAAAACTGTTTTTT. Protein sequence: CSVALGQYEKLFF.

The chain uses TRBV29-1 and TRBJ2-5; 8 positions agree with TRBD1. The CDR3 contains 13 residues. Germline CDR1 reads SQVTM; CDR2 reads ANQGSEA. The V segment lost 6 bases and the J segment 5 bases; nucleotides outside the gene matches: 8. CDR3 in DNA: TGCAGCGTGCTACCAGGGGGCGGGGAGACCCAGTACTTC. Its protein is CSVLPGGGETQYF.